This T cell receptor beta chain was profiled in a study of CD8+ T cells in alopecia areata. As for this clone: What it binds is unknown.

Sample treatment: oral pan-JAK inhibitor, 5-10 mg twice daily. It was from PBMCs that CD4+ and CD8+ T cells were sorted. The CDR3 consists of 15 residues. Germline V gene lookup returns CDR1 SEHNR and CDR2 FQNEAQ (reference sequence). V dropped 2 bases and J dropped 3 bases, with 13 bases sitting between them. The study's findings and limits: Many expanded lesional clones remained in scalp and blood on tofacitinib.

Sequencing used cDNA as its template, made by extracting RNA and reverse transcribing it. The method was immunoSEQ multiplex PCR; TCRdb's version includes in-frame clones alone and lacks a portion of them. The top ten clones hold roughly 0.5% of a sample with more than 100,000 clones, around 56% of them seen once. Material: CD4+ T cells sorted from blood, obtained at week 4, from a patient treated with tofacitinib. This chain connects TRBV7-9 to TRBJ1-1; a possible D gene is TRBD1 (5 bases). The TCR comes from a human donor with alopecia areata. As DNA, the CDR3 is TGTGCCAGCAGCTTATCTAGGGGTCGGCACACTGAAGCTTTCTTT. It encodes CASSLSRGRHTEAFF. Together with reference TRBV7-9 and TRBJ1-1, the CDR3 gives the full variable domain: DTGVSQNPRHKITKRGQNVTFRCDPISEHNRLYWYRQTLGQGPEFLTYFQNEAQLEKSRLLSDRFSAERPKGSFSTLEIQRTEQGDSAMYLCASSLSRGRHTEAFFGQGTRLTVV.